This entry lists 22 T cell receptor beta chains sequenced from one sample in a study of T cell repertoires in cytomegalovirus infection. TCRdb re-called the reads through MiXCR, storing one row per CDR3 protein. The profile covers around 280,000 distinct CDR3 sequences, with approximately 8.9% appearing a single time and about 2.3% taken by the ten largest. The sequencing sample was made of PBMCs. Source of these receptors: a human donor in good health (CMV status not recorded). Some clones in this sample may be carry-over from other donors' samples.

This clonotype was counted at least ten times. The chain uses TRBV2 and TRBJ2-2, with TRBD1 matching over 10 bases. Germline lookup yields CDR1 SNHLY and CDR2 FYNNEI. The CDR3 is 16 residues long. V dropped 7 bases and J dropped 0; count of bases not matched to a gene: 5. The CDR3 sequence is CASTLTGGSNTGELFF. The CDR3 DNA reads TGTGCCAGCACTTTGACAGGGGGCTCGAACACCGGGGAGCTGTTTTTT.

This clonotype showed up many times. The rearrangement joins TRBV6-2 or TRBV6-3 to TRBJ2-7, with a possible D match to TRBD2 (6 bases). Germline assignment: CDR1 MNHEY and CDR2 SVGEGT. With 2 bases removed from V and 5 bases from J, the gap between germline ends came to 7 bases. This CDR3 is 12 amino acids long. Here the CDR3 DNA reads TGTGCCAGCAGTTACGGAGGGAACGAGCAGTACGTC. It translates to CASSYGGNEQYV.

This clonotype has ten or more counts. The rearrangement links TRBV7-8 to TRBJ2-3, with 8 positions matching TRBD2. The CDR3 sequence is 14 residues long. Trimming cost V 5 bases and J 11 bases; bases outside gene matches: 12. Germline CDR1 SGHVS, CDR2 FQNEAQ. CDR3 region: CASSLGGAVSWQYF. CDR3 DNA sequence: TGTGCCAGCAGCCTCGGGGGGGCCGTTTCATGGCAGTATTTT.

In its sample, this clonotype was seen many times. The CDR3 reads CASTPRASGNEQFF. CDR3 in DNA: TGTGCCAGCACCCCACGGGCTAGCGGCAATGAGCAGTTCTTC. This sequence joins TRBV28 and TRBJ2-1, with 7 nucleotides matching TRBD2. CDR1 is MDHEN, CDR2 SYDVKM, per germline. V trimming: 7 bases; J trimming: 6 bases; junction bases outside the gene matches: 9. The CDR3 is made up of 14 amino acids.

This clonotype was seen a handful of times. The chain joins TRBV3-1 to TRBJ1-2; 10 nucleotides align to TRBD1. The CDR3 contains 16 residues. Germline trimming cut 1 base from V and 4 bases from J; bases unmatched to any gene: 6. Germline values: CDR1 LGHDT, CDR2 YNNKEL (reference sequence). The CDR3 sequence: CASSQARDRGPYGYTF. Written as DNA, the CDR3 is TGTGCCAGCAGCCAAGCCCGGGACAGGGGCCCCTATGGCTACACCTTC.

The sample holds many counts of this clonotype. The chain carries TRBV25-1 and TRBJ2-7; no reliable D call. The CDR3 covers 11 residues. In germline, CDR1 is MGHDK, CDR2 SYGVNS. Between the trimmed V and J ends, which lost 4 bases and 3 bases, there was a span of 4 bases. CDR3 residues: CASSGGYEQYV. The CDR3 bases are TGTGCCAGCAGTGGAGGCTACGAGCAGTACGTC.

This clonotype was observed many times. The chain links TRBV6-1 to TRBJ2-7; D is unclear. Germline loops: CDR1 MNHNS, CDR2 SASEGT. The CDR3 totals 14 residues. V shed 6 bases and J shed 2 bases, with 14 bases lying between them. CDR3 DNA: TGTGCCAGCAGCCGTTCCAGTAGAGCCTACGAGCAGTACGTC. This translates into CASSRSSRAYEQYV.

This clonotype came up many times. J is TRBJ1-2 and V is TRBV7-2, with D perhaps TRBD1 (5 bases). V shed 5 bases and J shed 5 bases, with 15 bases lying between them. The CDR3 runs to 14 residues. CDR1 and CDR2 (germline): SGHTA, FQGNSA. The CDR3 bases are TGTGCCAGCAGCCCACTGAGGGGAAGGTATGGCTACACCTTC. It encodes CASSPLRGRYGYTF.

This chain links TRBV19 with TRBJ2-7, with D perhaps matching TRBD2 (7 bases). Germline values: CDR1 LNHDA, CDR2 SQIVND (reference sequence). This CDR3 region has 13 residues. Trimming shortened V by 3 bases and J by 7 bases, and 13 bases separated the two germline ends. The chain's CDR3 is CASSIGGPFEQYF. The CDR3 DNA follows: TGTGCCAGTAGTATCGGGGGGCCGTTTGAGCAGTACTTC. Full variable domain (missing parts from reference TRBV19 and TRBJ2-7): DGGITQSPKYLFRKEGQNVTLSCEQNLNHDAMYWYRQDPGQGLRLIYYSQIVNDFQKGDIAEGYSVSREKKESFPLTVTSAQKNPTAFYLCASSIGGPFEQYFGPGTRLTVT.

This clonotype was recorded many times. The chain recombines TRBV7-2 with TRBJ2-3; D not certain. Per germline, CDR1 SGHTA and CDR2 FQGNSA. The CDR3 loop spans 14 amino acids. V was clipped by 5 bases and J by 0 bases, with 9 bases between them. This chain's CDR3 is CASSPGPSTDTQYF. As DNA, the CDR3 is TGTGCCAGCAGCCCCGGGCCTAGCACAGATACGCAGTATTTT.

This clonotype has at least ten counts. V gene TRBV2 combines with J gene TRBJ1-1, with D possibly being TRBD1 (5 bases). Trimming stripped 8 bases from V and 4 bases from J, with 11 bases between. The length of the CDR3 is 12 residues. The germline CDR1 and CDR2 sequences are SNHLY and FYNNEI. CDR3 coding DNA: TGTGCCAGCCAGCAGGGTATCACTGAAGCTTTCTTT. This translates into CASQQGITEAFF. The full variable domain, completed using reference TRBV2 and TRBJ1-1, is EPEVTQTPSHQVTQMGQEVILRCVPISNHLYFYWYRQILGQKVEFLVSFYNNEISEKSEIFDDQFSVERPDGSNFTLKIRSTKLEDSAMYFCASQQGITEAFFGQGTRLTVV.

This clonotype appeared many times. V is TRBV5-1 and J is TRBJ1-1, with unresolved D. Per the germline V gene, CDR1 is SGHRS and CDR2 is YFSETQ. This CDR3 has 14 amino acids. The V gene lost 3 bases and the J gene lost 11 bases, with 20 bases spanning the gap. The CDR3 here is CASSSDDTYIGAFF. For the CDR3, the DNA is TGCGCCAGCAGCTCCGACGATACCTATATCGGCGCTTTCTTT. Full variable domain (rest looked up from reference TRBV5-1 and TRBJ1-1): KAGVTQTPRYLIKTRGQQVTLSCSPISGHRSVSWYQQTPGQGLQFLFEYFSETQRNKGNFPGRFSGRQFSNSRSEMNVSTLELGDSALYLCASSSDDTYIGAFFGQGTRLTVV.

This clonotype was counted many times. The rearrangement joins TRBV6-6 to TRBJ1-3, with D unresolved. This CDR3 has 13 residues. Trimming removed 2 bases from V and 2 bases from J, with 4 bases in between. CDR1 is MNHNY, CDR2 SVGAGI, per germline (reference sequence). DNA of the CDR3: TGTGCCAGCAGTTACATGGCTGGAAACACCATATATTTT. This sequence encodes CASSYMAGNTIYF.

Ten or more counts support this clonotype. In DNA, the CDR3 is TGCAGTGCTAGATGGCTAGCGGGGCTTAGCTCCTACAATGAGCAGTTCTTC. Translation: CSARWLAGLSSYNEQFF. The chain joins TRBV20-1 to TRBJ2-1, with 9 nucleotides matching TRBD2. V lost 2 bases and J lost 0; bases outside the gene matches: 8. Germline V lookup: CDR1 DFQATT, CDR2 SNEGSKA (reference sequence). There are 17 residues in the CDR3.

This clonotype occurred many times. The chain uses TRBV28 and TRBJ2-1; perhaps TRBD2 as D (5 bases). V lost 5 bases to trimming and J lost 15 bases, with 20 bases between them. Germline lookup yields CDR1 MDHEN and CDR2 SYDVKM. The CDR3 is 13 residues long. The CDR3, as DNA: TGTGCCAGCAGTCCCCAACCTACTAGAAACGCGTTCTTC. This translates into CASSPQPTRNAFF.

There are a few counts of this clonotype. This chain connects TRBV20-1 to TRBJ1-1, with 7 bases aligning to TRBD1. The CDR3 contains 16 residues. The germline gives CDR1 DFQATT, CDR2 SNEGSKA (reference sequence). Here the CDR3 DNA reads TGCAGAGAAGACAAATGGGCAGGGGGGGAGAACACTGAAGCTTTCTTT. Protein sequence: CREDKWAGGENTEAFF.

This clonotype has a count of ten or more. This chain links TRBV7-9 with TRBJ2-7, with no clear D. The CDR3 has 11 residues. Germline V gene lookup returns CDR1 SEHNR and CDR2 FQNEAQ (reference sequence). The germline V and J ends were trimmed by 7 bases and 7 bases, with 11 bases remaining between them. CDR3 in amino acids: CASTSFDEQYF. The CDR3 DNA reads TGTGCCAGCACTAGTTTTGATGAGCAGTACTTC. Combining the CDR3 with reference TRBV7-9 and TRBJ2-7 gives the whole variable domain DTGVSQNPRHKITKRGQNVTFRCDPISEHNRLYWYRQTLGQGPEFLTYFQNEAQLEKSRLLSDRFSAERPKGSFSTLEIQRTEQGDSAMYLCASTSFDEQYFGPGTRLTVT.

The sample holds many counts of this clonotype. The CDR3 region has the DNA TGTGCCAGCACCCTCGGGGGATCCACCGGGGAGCTGTTTTTT. Translated: CASTLGGSTGELFF. V and J are TRBV28 and TRBJ2-2, with D possibly TRBD2 on 6 matching bases. The CDR3 length is 14 residues. Germline V gene lookup returns CDR1 MDHEN and CDR2 SYDVKM. Trimming removed 7 bases at V and 4 bases at J, with 13 bases between.

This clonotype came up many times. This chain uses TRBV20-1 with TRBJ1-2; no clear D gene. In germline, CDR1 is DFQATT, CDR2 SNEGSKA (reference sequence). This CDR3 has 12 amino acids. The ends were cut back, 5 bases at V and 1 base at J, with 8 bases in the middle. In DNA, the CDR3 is TGCAGTGCTCCCGACCTTAACTATGGCTACACCTTC. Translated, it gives CSAPDLNYGYTF.

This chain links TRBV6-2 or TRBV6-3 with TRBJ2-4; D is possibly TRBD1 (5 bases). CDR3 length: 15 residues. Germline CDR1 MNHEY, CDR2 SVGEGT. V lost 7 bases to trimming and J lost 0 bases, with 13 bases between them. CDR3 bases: TGTGCCAGCACCCGGACACTTCTAGCCAAAAACATTCAGTACTTC. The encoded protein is CASTRTLLAKNIQYF.

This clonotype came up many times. CDR3 sequence reads: CASSLQGREQFF. DNA for the CDR3: TGCGCCAGCAGCCTACAGGGGCGCGAGCAGTTCTTC. This chain links TRBV5-1 with TRBJ2-1; 7 bases align to TRBD1. There are 12 residues in the CDR3. Germline-derived CDR1 and CDR2 are SGHRS and YFSETQ. Trimming took 4 bases from V and 10 from J; bases not matched to a gene: 5.

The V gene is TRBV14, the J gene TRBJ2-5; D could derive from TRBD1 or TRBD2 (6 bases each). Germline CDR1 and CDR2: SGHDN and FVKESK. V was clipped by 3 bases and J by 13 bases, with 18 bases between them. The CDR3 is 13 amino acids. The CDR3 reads CASSHSGAAKVYF. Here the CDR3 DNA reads TGTGCCAGCAGCCACTCGGGGGCAGCTAAGGTGTACTTC.